One sample yielded the 10 T cell receptor beta chains listed below, sequenced in a study of spatial heterogeneity in lung cancer. Study results and limitations: Within tumors, counts of expanded alpha and beta TCRs tracked tumor mutation counts.

Indicated time point: sample taken at primary tumor resection. These receptors lack a known antigen. TCRdb re-called the 5' RACE reads through MiXCR, storing one row per CDR3 protein. Among 9,000 to 10,000 distinct CDR3 sequences listed, roughly 6% were seen once. Material: lung tumor tissue, obtained at surgery. The receptors stem from a female donor with early-stage non-small cell lung cancer.

This clonotype is labeled as medium-sized. This sequence joins TRBV5-4 and TRBJ1-2; D unclear. This CDR3 spans 15 amino acids. Germline CDR1 SGHNT, CDR2 YYREEE (reference sequence). V gave up 2 bases and J gave up 4 bases, with 15 bases separating them. This CDR3 is CASSLHNRDLYGYTF. DNA of the CDR3: TGTGCCAGCAGCTTACACAACCGGGATCTCTATGGCTACACCTTC.

This clonotype occurred a few times. This chain links TRBV7-2 with TRBJ1-3, with TRBD1 matching over 7 bases. The CDR3 runs 15 residues. The J segment lost 0 bases and the V segment lost 8 bases, leaving 7 bases of the junction unmatched. Germline CDR1 reads SGHTA; CDR2 reads FQGNSA. The CDR3 DNA reads as TGTGCCAGCGCTACAGGGGCCTCCTCTGGAAACACCATATATTTT. It yields the protein CASATGASSGNTIYF.

The chain joins TRBV29-1 to TRBJ2-7, with 7 bases that match TRBD1. V gave up 0 bases and J gave up 5 bases; unmatched junction bases: 1. This CDR3 region has 12 residues. Germline V CDR1 and CDR2: SQVTM, ANQGSEA. CDR3 nucleotide sequence: TGCAGCGTTGAAGAAACAGGGGACGAGCAGTACTTC. Translated, it gives CSVEETGDEQYF.

In this sample, this clonotype turned up many times. The chain employs TRBV7-2 and TRBJ2-7; 7 bases align to TRBD1. Germline values: CDR1 SGHTA, CDR2 FQGNSA. V lost 4 bases, J lost 3 bases, and 12 bases stayed unmatched. This CDR3 contains 16 residues. The DNA of the CDR3 is TGTGCCAGCAGCTCCCAGACAGGGACCCTATTCTACGAGCAGTACTTC. Its translation is CASSSQTGTLFYEQYF.

This clonotype occurred many times. V is TRBV30 and J is TRBJ2-3, with a possible D match to TRBD2 (6 bases). With 5 bases removed from V and 0 bases from J, the gap between germline ends came to 12 bases. The CDR3 totals 14 residues. Germline CDR1 reads GTSNPN; CDR2 reads SVGIG (reference sequence). The CDR3 spells CAWSPGLSTDTQYF. The CDR3 DNA reads TGTGCCTGGTCCCCGGGACTGAGCACAGATACGCAGTATTTT.

This clonotype has a count of ten or more. The chain recombines TRBV5-4 with TRBJ2-1; 7 bases are a match to TRBD1. V gave up 0 bases and J gave up 8 bases; unmatched junction bases: 11. This CDR3 comprises 16 residues. Germline V gene sequence: CDR1 SGHNT, CDR2 YYREEE (reference sequence). The CDR3 nucleotides are TGTGCCAGCAGCTTGGTCCCGGGACAGCTGAAGGATGAGCAGTTCTTC. It codes for CASSLVPGQLKDEQFF.

This clonotype was seen repeatedly, ten times or more. The V call is TRBV7-2, the J call TRBJ1-5; no clear D gene. There are 13 residues in the CDR3. Germline lookup yields CDR1 SGHTA and CDR2 FQGNSA. CDR3 sequence reads: CASGRDGNQPQHF. The CDR3 DNA follows: TGTGCAAGCGGAAGGGATGGCAATCAGCCCCAGCATTTT.

This clonotype was counted a few times. The chain is built from TRBV12-3 or TRBV12-4 and TRBJ1-6; D might be TRBD1 (5 bases). This CDR3 contains 14 residues. V was shortened by 6 bases and J by 7 bases, with 13 bases between the two germline ends. The CDR3 DNA follows: TGTGCCAGCAGCTGGGGGTTCGGAAATTCACCCCTCCACTTT. Protein: CASSWGFGNSPLHF.

This clonotype was recorded at least ten times. The rearrangement links TRBV4-1 to TRBJ2-1, with D uncertain. The CDR3 loop spans 17 amino acids. Deletions cut 4 bases from V and 8 bases from J, with 24 bases between. Germline CDR1 MGHRA, CDR2 YSYEKL. This chain's CDR3 is CASSRTLNSPLDHEQFF. CDR3 coding DNA: TGCGCCAGCAGCCGTACCCTTAATTCTCCTCTCGACCATGAGCAGTTCTTC.

This clonotype was seen many times. The chain uses TRBV6-6 and TRBJ2-1, with TRBD1 as a possible D gene (5 bases). V lost 2 bases to trimming and J lost 4 bases, with 9 bases between them. CDR3 length: 14 residues. Germline CDR1 is MNHNY and CDR2 is SVGAGI (reference sequence). CDR3 residues: CASSYRGSYNEQFF. The CDR3 DNA follows: TGTGCCAGCAGTTACAGGGGTTCTTACAATGAGCAGTTCTTC.